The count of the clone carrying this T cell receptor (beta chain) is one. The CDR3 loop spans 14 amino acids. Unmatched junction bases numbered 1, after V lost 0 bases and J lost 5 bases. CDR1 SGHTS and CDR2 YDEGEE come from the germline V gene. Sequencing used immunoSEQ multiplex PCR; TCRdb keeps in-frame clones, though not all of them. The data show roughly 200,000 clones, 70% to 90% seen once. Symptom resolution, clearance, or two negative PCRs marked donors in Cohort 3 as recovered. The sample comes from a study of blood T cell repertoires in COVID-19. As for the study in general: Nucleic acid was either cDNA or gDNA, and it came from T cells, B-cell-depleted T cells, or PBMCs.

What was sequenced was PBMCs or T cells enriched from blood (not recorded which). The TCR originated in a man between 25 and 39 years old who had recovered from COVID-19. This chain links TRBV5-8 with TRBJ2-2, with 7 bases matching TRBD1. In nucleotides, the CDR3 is TGTGCCAGCAGCTTGGACAGGGGTACCGGGGAGCTGTTTTTT. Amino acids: CASSLDRGTGELFF. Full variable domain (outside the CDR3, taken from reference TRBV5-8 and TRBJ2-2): EAGVTQSPTHLIKTRGQQATLRCSPISGHTSVYWYQQALGLGLQFLLWYDEGEERNRGNFPPRFSGRQFPNYSSELNVNALELEDSALYLCASSLDRGTGELFFGEGSRLTVL.